This T cell receptor beta chain was obtained from a study of T cell responses to AZD1222 COVID-19 vaccine. General study results and limits: White British donors predominated, females outnumbered males, and clonal diversity was possibly underestimated. Repertoire sampling was restricted to post-peak T cell response timepoints.

This clone was detected only once. The antigen remains undetermined. Assay: immunoSEQ multiplex PCR; the TCRdb copy retains only in-frame clones and omits some. The data hold approximately 120,000 clones, with 92% observed a single time. This CDR3 comprises 12 residues. The V end was cut by 0 bases, the J end by 9 bases, with 6 bases between. CDR1 and CDR2 from the germline V gene are KGHSH and LQKENI. This TCR came from an adult in good health. The chain has TRBV18 and TRBJ2-1; D ambiguous. Sequencing was performed on peripheral blood, taken on day 0 of AZD1222 vaccination. CDR3: CASSPPHREQFF. Written as DNA, the CDR3 is TGTGCCAGCTCACCACCTCACCGTGAGCAGTTCTTC.